This T cell receptor (beta chain) emerged from a study of spatial heterogeneity in lung cancer. Looking at the study overall: Any follow-up PBMC samples that were available went on to be sequenced, and the median time to follow-up was about two years after resection.

Germline CDR1 reads SEHNR; CDR2 reads FQNEAQ (reference sequence). Losses at the gene ends were 6 bases for V and 7 bases for J; bases not matched to a gene: 12. The CDR3 consists of 16 residues. Time point reported: blood at routine non-recurrence follow-up after resection. Each CDR3 protein is one row after TCRdb ran MiXCR on the 5' RACE reads. This repertoire shows approximately 10,000 distinct CDR3 sequences, about 25% found once; its top ten account for around 3.7%. This clonotype is categorized as medium-sized. The chain combines TRBV7-9 with TRBJ2-5; 12 bases are a match to TRBD1. Sequenced here: PBMCs, sampled at follow-up. The origin of this receptor is a female donor with early-stage non-small cell lung cancer. CDR3 bases: TGTGCCAGCAGGCCCACCGGGACAGGGGGCGCCGGGACCCAGTACTTC. It is translated as CASRPTGTGGAGTQYF.